This entry is about one T cell receptor beta chain. Antigen unknown. With 4 bases removed from V and 0 bases from J, the gap between germline ends came to 28 bases. Germline-derived CDR1 and CDR2 are MDHEN and SYDVKM. CDR3 length: 21 amino acids. This entry belongs to a study of graft-versus-host responses after intestinal transplantation. At the level of the study: After anti-thymocyte globulin induction, recipients took tacrolimus and steroids for around three years.

Overall study results and limits: Subjects displaying graft-donor T cell macrochimerism possessed elevated graft-versus-host to host-versus-graft clonal ratios inside allografts.

Measured with immunoSEQ multiplex PCR; TCRdb has only the in-frame clones, and not every one. This sample has over 100,000 clones, with approximately 96% found just once. The receptor comes from a human donor who received an intestinal transplant. The sequences come from unstimulated CD8+ T cells sorted from spleen or lymph node cells, collected before intestinal transplant. The chain links TRBV28 to TRBJ2-4; no reliable D call. CDR3 bases: TGTGCCAGCAGTTCCCTTATCGGGCAACCCGGTAGGGTACTAGCCAAAAACATTCAGTACTTC. Translated: CASSSLIGQPGRVLAKNIQYF.